This record concerns one TCR beta chain sequence. Its antigen is unknown. Per germline, CDR1 SGHTA and CDR2 FQGTGA. V dropped 2 bases and J dropped 4; count of bases not matched to a gene: 8. The CDR3 length is 17 residues. As for time point: persistent/refractory GD, antithyroid drugs over 5 years with positive TRAb. Researchers made the TCR library from RNA that was extracted from PBMCs. In building TCR beta libraries, iRepertoire HTBI primers were used together with Arm-PCR of CDR3 regions. Via MiXCR, TCRdb re-called the multiplex PCR reads, giving one row per CDR3 protein. The sample lists 600,000 to 800,000 distinct CDR3 sequences, around 30% occurring once. The sample comes from a study of regulatory T cells in long-lasting Graves disease. Study-level results: Thyroid tissue went unexamined; only peripheral blood was analyzed. Newly diagnosed Graves' patients had higher TCR diversity than persistent ones. Whereas new patients shared about a thousand public clonotypes, persistent patients shared more, at a few thousand. There was favoring of TRBV28, TRBJ1-2 and TRBJ2-5 in persistent disease.

J is TRBJ2-2 and V is TRBV7-3; 9 bases are shared with TRBD2. The receptor was derived from a female donor with Graves disease. Here the sequenced sample was peripheral blood mononuclear cells (PBMCs), taken when the disease was refractory, from a patient treated with antithyroid drugs. CDR3 bases: TGTGCCAGCAGCTTATCTCTAGCGGGGCCGGGCACCGGGGAGCTGTTTTTT. Translated: CASSLSLAGPGTGELFF.